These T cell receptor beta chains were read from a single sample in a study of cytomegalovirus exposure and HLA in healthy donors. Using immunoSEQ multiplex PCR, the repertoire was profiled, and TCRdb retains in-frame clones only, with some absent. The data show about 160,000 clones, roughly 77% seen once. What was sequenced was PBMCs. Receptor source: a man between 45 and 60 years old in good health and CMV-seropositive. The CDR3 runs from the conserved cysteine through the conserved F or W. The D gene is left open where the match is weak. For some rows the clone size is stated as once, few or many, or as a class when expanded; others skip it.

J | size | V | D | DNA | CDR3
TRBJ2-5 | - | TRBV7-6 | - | TGTGCCAGCAGCTTAGCGCCGAGCCAAGAGACCCAGTACTTC | CASSLAPSQETQYF
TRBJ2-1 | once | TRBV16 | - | TGTGCCAGCAGCCAGTCCCAGGGCTCCTACAATGAGCAGTTCTTC | CASSQSQGSYNEQFF
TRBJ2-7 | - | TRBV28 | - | TGTGCCAGCAGTTACAACAGTTTCTCCTACGAGCAGTACTTC | CASSYNSFSYEQYF
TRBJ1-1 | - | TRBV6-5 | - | TGTGCCAGCAGTAGGAGGGGCGAGGCTTTCTTT | CASSRRGEAFF
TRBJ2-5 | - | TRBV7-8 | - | TGTGCCAGCAGCTTAGGCCTAGCCAGAGAGACCCAGTACTTC | CASSLGLARETQYF
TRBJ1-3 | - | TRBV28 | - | TGTGCCAGCACCCACCCCGTCAGGGGATCCGGAAACACCATATATTTT | CASTHPVRGSGNTIYF
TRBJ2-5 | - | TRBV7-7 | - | TGTGCTAGCAGCTCGGGTCGGAAGATTCAAGAGACCCAGTACTTC | CASSSGRKIQETQYF
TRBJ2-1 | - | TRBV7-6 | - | TGTGCCAGCAGCTTAGGGGCTAGCGCCTACAATGAGCAGTTCTTC | CASSLGASAYNEQFF
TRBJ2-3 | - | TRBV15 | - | TGTGCCACCAGCAGGACAAGGGATACGCAGTATTTT | CATSRTRDTQYF
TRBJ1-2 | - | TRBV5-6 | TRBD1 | TGTGCCAGCAGCACCGGACAGGGAAGCTATGGCTACACCTTC | CASSTGQGSYGYTF
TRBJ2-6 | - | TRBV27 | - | TGTGCCAGCTACCACGGCAAAGGGGTGGGTGGGGCCAACGTCCTGACTTTC | CASYHGKGVGGANVLTF
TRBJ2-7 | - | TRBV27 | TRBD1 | TGTGCCAGCAGAGCGGACAGGGGTACCTACGAGCAGTACTTC | CASRADRGTYEQYF
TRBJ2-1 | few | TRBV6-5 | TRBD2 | TGTGCCAGCAGTTACTTAGCGGGGGGGTACAATGAGCAGTTCTTC | CASSYLAGGYNEQFF
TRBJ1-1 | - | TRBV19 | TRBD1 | TGTGCCAGTAAGGGACAGGGGGCCACTGAAGCTTTCTTT | CASKGQGATEAFF
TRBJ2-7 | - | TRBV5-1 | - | TGCGCCAGCAGCCTCTGGGGCCGGGACACCGCCTACGAGCAGTACTTC | CASSLWGRDTAYEQYF
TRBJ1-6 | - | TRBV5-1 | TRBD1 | TGCGCCAGCAGCTTGGGGGACAGGCTTACCTATTCACCCCTCCACTTT | CASSLGDRLTYSPLHF
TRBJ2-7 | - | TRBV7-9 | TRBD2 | TGTGCCAGCAGCTTAGATGACTCGGGTCTAGCGGGGGCCGAGGACTTC | CASSLDDSGLAGAEDF
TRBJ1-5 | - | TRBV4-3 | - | TGCGCCAGCAGCCAAGAGGAGGGGAACAATCAGCCCCAGCATTTT | CASSQEEGNNQPQHF
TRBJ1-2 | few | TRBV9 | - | TGTGCCAGCAGCGTAGGCAGGGGCTATGGCTACACCTTC | CASSVGRGYGYTF
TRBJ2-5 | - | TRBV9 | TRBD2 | TGTGCCAGCAGCCCTCGGACTAGCGGGGCCCAAGAGACCCAGTACTTC | CASSPRTSGAQETQYF
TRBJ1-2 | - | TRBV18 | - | TGTGCCAGCTCACCACCGAACATACCGTATGGCTACACCTTC | CASSPPNIPYGYTF
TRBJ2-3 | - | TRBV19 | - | TGTGCCAGTAGTATCCGTTTTGATACGCAGTATTTT | CASSIRFDTQYF
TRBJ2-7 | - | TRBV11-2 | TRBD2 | TGTGCCAGCAGCTTAGGTGAAGGGAGGGTCGACGAGCAGTACTTC | CASSLGEGRVDEQYF
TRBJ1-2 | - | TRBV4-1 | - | TGCGCCAGCAAAGCGTTAGGTACTAACTATGGCTACACCTTC | CASKALGTNYGYTF
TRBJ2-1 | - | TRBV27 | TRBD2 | TGTGCCAGCACTCCAAGCGGGGGGGCCTTAATCGCGCAGTTCTTC | CASTPSGGALIAQFF
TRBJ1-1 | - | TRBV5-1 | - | TGCGCCAGCAGCAAGGACAGCTCGAACACTGAAGCTTTCTTT | CASSKDSSNTEAFF
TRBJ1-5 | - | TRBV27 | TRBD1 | TGTGCCAGCACCAGGACAGGGTTTAGCAATCAGCCCCAGCATTTT | CASTRTGFSNQPQHF
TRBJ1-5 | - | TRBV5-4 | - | TGTGCCAGCAGTCAAGACCAGGGAAGCAATCAGCCCCAGCATTTT | CASSQDQGSNQPQHF
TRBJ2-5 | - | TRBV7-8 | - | TGTGCCAGCAGCTTAGGGCCGACCCAAGAGGCCCAGTACTTC | CASSLGPTQEAQYF
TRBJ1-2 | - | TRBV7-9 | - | TGTGCCAGCAGCTTGGGCAGGGTAAACTATGGCTACACCTTC | CASSLGRVNYGYTF
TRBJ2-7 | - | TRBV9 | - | TGTGCCAGCAGCGTAGAGGGGGTGGACGAGCAGTACTTC | CASSVEGVDEQYF
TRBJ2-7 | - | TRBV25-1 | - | TGTGCCAGCAGTGATACCCTAGGTTTCTACGAGCAGTACTTC | CASSDTLGFYEQYF
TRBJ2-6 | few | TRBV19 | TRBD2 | TGTGCCAGTACAAGACTAGCGGGGGGAAGCTCTGGGGCCAACGTCCTGACTTTC | CASTRLAGGSSGANVLTF
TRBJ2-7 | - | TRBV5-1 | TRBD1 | TGCGCCAGCAGCGAGGGGACAGGGGTCTACGAGCAGTACTTC | CASSEGTGVYEQYF
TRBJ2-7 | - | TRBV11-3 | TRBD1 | TGTGCCAGCAGCTTAGATCTGGACAGGGTTGGATATGAGCAGTACTTC | CASSLDLDRVGYEQYF
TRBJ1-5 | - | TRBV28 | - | TGTGCCAGCACCGGCGGGGGGCGGGGTCAGCCCCAGCATTTT | CASTGGGRGQPQHF
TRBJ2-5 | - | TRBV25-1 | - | TGTGCCAGCAGTGAATCTCGGGGGAAGGAGACCCAGTACTTC | CASSESRGKETQYF
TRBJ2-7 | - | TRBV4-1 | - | TGCGCCAGCAGCCAAGGGGAGGTAGGGGAGCAGTACTTC | CASSQGEVGEQYF
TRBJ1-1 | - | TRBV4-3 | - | TGCGCCAGCAGCCAACAAACAGGGATGGGCACTGAAGCTTTCTTT | CASSQQTGMGTEAFF
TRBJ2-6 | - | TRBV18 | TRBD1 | TGTGCCAGCTCAAAGGGACAGCTTGGCTCTGGGGCCAACGTCCTGACTTTC | CASSKGQLGSGANVLTF
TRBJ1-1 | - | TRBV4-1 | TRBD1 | TGCGCCAGCAGCCGGAACAGGGGGAACACTGAAGCTTTCTTT | CASSRNRGNTEAFF
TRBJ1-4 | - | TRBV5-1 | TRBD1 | TGCGCCAGCAGCTCGGGACAGACTAATGAAAAACTGTTTTTT | CASSSGQTNEKLFF
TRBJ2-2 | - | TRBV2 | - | TGTGCCAGCAGAAACAGGGTCGCAAACACCGGGGAGCTGTTTTTT | CASRNRVANTGELFF
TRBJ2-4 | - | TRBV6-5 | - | TGTGCCAGCAGTTACTCGTCTCGTAAAAACATTCAGTACTTC | CASSYSSRKNIQYF
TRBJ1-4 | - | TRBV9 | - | TGTGCCAGCAGCGCAGCCCGACAGAATAATGAAAAACTGTTTTTT | CASSAARQNNEKLFF
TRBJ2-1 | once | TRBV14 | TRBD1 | TGTGCCAGCAGCCCCTGGGACAGTAGACCCTACAATGAGCAGTTCTTC | CASSPWDSRPYNEQFF
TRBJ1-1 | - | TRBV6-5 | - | TGTGCCAGCAGTTACGAGTCGGAGATAACTGAAGCTTTCTTT | CASSYESEITEAFF
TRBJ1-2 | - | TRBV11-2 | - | TGTGCCAGCAGCATTAATAGGGGTCCCCTAGCTAACTATGGCTACACCTTC | CASSINRGPLANYGYTF
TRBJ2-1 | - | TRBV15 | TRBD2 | TGTGCCACCAGCAGACAGACTAGCGGGGGGGACAATGAGCAGTTCTTC | CATSRQTSGGDNEQFF
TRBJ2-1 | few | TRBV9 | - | TGTGCCAGCAGCGGGCCCCAGCCGGGACTCGACTACAATGAGCAGTTCTTC | CASSGPQPGLDYNEQFF
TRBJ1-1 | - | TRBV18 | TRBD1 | TGTGCCAGCTCACCGGGACAGGGAATAAGGAACACTGAAGCTTTCTTT | CASSPGQGIRNTEAFF
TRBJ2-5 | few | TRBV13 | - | TGTGCCAGCAGCTTAGGTGGGGCCATAGCACAGACCCAGTACTTC | CASSLGGAIAQTQYF
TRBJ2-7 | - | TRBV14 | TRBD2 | TGTGCCAGCAGCCCATCCAATTGGGACTACCTTCGGCACTTC | CASSPSNWDYLRHF
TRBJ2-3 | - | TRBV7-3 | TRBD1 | TGTGCCAGCAGTCAGACAGGGCCGGGTACGCAGTATTTT | CASSQTGPGTQYF
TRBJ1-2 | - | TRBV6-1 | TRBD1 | TGTGCCAGCAACTACAGGGGAGGCTATGGCTACACCTTC | CASNYRGGYGYTF
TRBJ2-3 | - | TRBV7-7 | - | TGTGCCAGCAGCTTACAATCCCGGGATACGCAGTATTTT | CASSLQSRDTQYF
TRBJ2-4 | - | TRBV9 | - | TGTGCCAGCAGCGCGGGGGTTGTCGACCGACACAAAAACATTCAGTACTTC | CASSAGVVDRHKNIQYF